The T cell receptor (beta chain) under discussion was sequenced for a study of beta chain features in type 1 diabetes. The table lists this clone with a few counts. Antigen: not known. The isolated RNA, all of it, was reverse transcribed, so expressed TCRB transcripts were what got sequenced. Profiling relied on immunoSEQ multiplex PCR, and the TCRdb table lists in-frame clones only, not all of them. Of roughly 340,000 clones in the sample, approximately 13% were seen once. Findings and caveats of the study: Researchers report that Type 1 diabetes patients had moderately but significantly shorter TCRB CDR3s across all four CD4+ subsets.

The CDR3 is made up of 13 amino acids. In germline, CDR1 is SGHAT, CDR2 FQNNGV. V was shortened by 5 bases and J by 2 bases, with 7 bases between the two germline ends. Sequenced input: naive CD4+ T cells from blood. V usage is TRBV11-2 and J usage is TRBJ2-1; D is ambiguous. This TCR was recovered from a woman between 18 and 29 years old with type 1 diabetes. CDR3 amino acids: CASSPGTYNEQFF. The CDR3 coding sequence is TGTGCCAGCAGCCCAGGAACCTACAATGAGCAGTTCTTC.